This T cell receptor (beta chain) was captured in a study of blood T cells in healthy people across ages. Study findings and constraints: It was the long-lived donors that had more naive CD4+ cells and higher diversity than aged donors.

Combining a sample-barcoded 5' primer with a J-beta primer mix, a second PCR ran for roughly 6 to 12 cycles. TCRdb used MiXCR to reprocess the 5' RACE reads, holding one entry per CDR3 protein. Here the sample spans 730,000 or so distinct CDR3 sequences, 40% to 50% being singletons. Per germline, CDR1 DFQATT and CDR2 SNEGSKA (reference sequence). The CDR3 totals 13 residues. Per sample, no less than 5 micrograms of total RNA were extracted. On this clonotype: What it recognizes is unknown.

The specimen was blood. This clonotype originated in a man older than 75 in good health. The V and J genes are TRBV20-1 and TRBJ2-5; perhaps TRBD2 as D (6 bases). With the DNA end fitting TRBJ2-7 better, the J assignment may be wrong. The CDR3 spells CSARDGSRHEQYF. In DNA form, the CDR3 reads TGCAGTGCTAGAGACGGGAGTAGGCACGAGCAGTACTTC.